The clone carrying this T cell receptor beta chain was detected many times. Antigen specificity is unknown. The sample originates from a study of CD8 T cells in ankylosing spondylitis. Study findings and constraints: Significant enrichment of disease-linked clones was reportedly seen in matched ankylosing spondylitis synovial fluid. One TCR beta motif, made up of several highly homologous variants, appeared characteristic of ankylosing spondylitis blood. Clones linked to the disease showed a CD8+ phenotype. They occurred at relatively low frequencies in peripheral blood.

Germline CDR1 reads SGHTA; CDR2 reads FQGNSA. The CDR3 is made up of 14 amino acids. Germline trimming cut 5 bases from V and 6 bases from J; bases unmatched to any gene: 8. TCR beta libraries were made by quantitative 5'-RACE with molecular barcodes. TCRdb analysed the 5' RACE reads with MiXCR anew, one entry per CDR3 protein. The table shows about 100,000 distinct CDR3 sequences, with about 8.5% occurring only once. Sequencing was performed on blood, either unsorted or a sorted T cell fraction (not recorded which). This chain joins TRBV7-2 and TRBJ1-2, with 8 bases fitting TRBD1. The sequence derives from a male donor with ankylosing spondylitis or in good health (not recorded which). DNA for the CDR3: TGTGCCAGCAGCCCGAAAACAGGGGGTAATGGCTACACCTTC. Translation gives CASSPKTGGNGYTF. The full variable domain, in which reference TRBV7-2 and TRBJ1-2 provide the parts outside the CDR3, is GAGVSQSPSNKVTEKGKDVELRCDPISGHTALYWYRQSLGQGLEFLIYFQGNSAPDKSGLPSDRFSAERTGGSVSTLTIQRTQQEDSAVYLCASSPKTGGNGYTFGSGTRLTVV.